This T cell receptor beta chain derives from a study of shared clonotypes between healthy human individuals. Running of the assay took place at deep level. Genomic DNA (from each subset) was split evenly across several immunoSEQ plates. Clones were read by immunoSEQ multiplex PCR, and TCRdb kept only the in-frame ones, dropping some. The sample records some 2,100,000 clones, approximately 94% being singletons. The CDR3 is made up of 15 amino acids. Germline V gene data show CDR1 as SGDLS and CDR2 as YYNGEE. V dropped 0 bases and J dropped 3 bases, with 10 bases sitting between them. This clone was found once. At the DNA level, this CDR3 is encoded by other sequences in the same sample as well.

This receptor was taken from a man aged 18 to 35 in good health. The sequenced sample was naive CD4+ T cells sorted from blood. Subset given: CD45RA+ positively selected. The rearrangement uses TRBV9 and TRBJ1-5; D is undetermined. CDR3 protein: CASSVEGTVNQPQHF. The CDR3 DNA follows: TGTGCCAGCAGCGTAGAAGGAACGGTCAATCAGCCCCAGCATTTT. The whole variable domain, remainder taken from reference TRBV9 and TRBJ1-5, is DSGVTQTPKHLITATGQRVTLRCSPRSGDLSVYWYQQSLDQGLQFLIQYYNGEERAKGNILERFSAQQFPDLHSELNLSSLELGDSALYFCASSVEGTVNQPQHFGDGTRLSIL.